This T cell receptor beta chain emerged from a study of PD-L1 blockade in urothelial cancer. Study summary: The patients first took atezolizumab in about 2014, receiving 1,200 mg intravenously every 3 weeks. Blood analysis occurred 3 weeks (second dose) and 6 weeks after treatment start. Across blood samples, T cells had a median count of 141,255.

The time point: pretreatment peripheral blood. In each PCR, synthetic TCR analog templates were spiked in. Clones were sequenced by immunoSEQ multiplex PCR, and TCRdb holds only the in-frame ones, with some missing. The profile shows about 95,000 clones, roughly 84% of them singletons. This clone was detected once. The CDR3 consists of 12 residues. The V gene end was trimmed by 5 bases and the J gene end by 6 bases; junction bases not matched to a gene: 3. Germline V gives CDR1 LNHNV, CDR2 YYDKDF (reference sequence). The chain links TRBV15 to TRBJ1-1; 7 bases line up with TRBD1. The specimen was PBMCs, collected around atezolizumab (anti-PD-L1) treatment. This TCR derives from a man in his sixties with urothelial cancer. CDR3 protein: CATSLQGSEAFF. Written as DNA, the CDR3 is TGTGCCACCAGCCTACAGGGGTCTGAAGCTTTCTTT.